A few counts support the clone carrying this T cell receptor beta chain. The ends lost 3 bases at V and 6 bases at J; junction bases unmatched: 7. The CDR3 contains 16 residues. Total RNA amounts of at least 5 micrograms were extracted per sample. These data belong to a study of blood T cells in healthy people across ages. Study background: There was about one barcoded beta molecule captured by template switching per two T cells.

A second about 6 to 11 cycle PCR used barcoded and J-beta primers. Researchers report that a template-switch adaptor with 12 random nucleotides tagged each cDNA molecule. TCRdb redid the calling of the 5' RACE reads with MiXCR, one entry per CDR3 protein. The sample has about 600,000 distinct CDR3 sequences, less than 60% seen once. The specimen sequenced was blood. This receptor was obtained from a man older than 75 in good health. The chain recombines TRBV12-3 or TRBV12-4 with TRBJ2-3, with TRBD2 matching 12 bases. The CDR3 protein is CASSFQTSGRGDTQYF. DNA for the CDR3: TGTGCCAGCAGTTTCCAGACTAGCGGGAGAGGGGATACGCAGTATTTT.